The sequence of this T cell receptor beta chain was determined in a study of shared clonotypes between healthy human individuals. TCRdb's table, derived via immunoSEQ multiplex PCR, lists solely in-frame clones and lacks some. The data hold 2 million to 2.5 million clones, with roughly 93% observed a single time. Study observations and caveats: Researchers found naive subsets generally carried larger estimated richness than memory subsets.

Turning to this clone: As yet, its antigen is unknown.

Germline V CDR1 and CDR2: SGHRS, YFSETQ. V lost 3 bases and J lost 7; bases outside the gene matches: 9. The CDR3 spans 15 residues. The sequencing sample was made of naive CD4+ T cells from PBMCs. Subset described: CD45RA+ positively selected. This sequence originates from a young man in good health. Some clones in this sample may be carry-over from other donors' samples. This chain links TRBV5-1 with TRBJ2-4; 8 nucleotides align to TRBD2. The CDR3 coding sequence is TGCGCCAGCAGCTCTGCCGGGACTAGTGGGAACATTCAGTACTTC. Encoded protein: CASSSAGTSGNIQYF.